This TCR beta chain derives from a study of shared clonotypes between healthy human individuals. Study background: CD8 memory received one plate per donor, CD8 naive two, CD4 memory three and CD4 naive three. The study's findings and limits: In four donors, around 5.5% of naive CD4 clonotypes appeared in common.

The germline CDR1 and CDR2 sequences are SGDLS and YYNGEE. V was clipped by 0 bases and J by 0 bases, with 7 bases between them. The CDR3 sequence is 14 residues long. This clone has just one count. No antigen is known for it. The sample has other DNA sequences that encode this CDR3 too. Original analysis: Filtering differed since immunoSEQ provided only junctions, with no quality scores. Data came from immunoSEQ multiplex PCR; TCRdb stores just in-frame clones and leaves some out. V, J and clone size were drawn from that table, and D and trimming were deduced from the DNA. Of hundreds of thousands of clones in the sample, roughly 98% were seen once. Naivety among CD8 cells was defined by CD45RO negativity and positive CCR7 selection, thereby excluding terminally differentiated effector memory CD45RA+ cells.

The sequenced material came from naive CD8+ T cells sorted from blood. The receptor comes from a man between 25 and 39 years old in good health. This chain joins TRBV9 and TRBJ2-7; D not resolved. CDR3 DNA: TGTGCCAGCAGCGTAGAGGGATACTCCTACGAGCAGTACTTC. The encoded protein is CASSVEGYSYEQYF.